Reported below is one T cell receptor (beta chain). These data are taken from a study of technical replicates of blood from a handful of donors. Germline V gene lookup returns CDR1 SGHNT and CDR2 YYREEE (reference sequence). V shed 1 base, J shed 2 bases, and the junction held 3 bases outside the gene matches. The CDR3 length is 14 residues. The method was immunoSEQ multiplex PCR; TCRdb's version includes in-frame clones alone and lacks a portion of them. The table shows tens of thousands of clones, with roughly 96% occurring only once. The sequenced material came from T cells isolated from PBMCs. The chain employs TRBV5-4 and TRBJ2-7; TRBD2 matches 7 bases. The TCR originated in a human donor in good health. CDR3 sequence: CASSLSGTTYEQYF. For the CDR3, the DNA is TGTGCCAGCAGCTTGAGCGGGACGACCTACGAGCAGTACTTC. The full variable domain, with the rest looked up from reference TRBV5-4 and TRBJ2-7, is ETGVTQSPTHLIKTRGQQVTLRCSSQSGHNTVSWYQQALGQGPQFIFQYYREEENGRGNFPPRFSGLQFPNYSSELNVNALELDDSALYLCASSLSGTTYEQYFGPGTRLTVT.